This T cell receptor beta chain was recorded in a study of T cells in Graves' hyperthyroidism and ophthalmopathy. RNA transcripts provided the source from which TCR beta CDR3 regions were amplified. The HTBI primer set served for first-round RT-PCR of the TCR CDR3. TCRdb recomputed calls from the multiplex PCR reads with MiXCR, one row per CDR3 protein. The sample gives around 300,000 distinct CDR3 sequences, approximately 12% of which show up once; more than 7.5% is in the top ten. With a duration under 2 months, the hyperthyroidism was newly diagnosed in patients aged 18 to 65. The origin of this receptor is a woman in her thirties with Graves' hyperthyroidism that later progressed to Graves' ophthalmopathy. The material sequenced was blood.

The CDR3 DNA reads as TGTGCCAGCAGCTTGGTCCTGATATCAGATACGCAGTATTTT. As protein: CASSLVLISDTQYF. The V and J genes are TRBV5-8 and TRBJ2-3; D ambiguous. The V gene's germline CDR1 is SGHTS and CDR2 YDEGEE. The CDR3 is 14 residues long. The ends were cut back, 0 bases at V and 4 bases at J, with 9 bases in the middle. Full variable domain (rest looked up from reference TRBV5-8 and TRBJ2-3): EAGVTQSPTHLIKTRGQQATLRCSPISGHTSVYWYQQALGLGLQFLLWYDEGEERNRGNFPPRFSGRQFPNYSSELNVNALELEDSALYLCASSLVLISDTQYFGPGTRLTVL.